This T cell receptor beta chain was identified in a study of CD8+ T cells in alopecia areata. V was trimmed by 2 bases and J by 1 base, leaving 6 bases between them. The CDR3 contains 13 residues. Germline V gives CDR1 SGDLS, CDR2 YYNGEE. It was cDNA, reverse transcribed from extracted RNA, that served as the sequencing template. Generated by immunoSEQ multiplex PCR, the TCRdb table keeps only in-frame clones and is missing some. The sample consists of roughly 65,000 clones, about 45% of them appearing once. A few counts support this clone. Material: CD8+ T cells sorted from blood, obtained at week 0. The receptor was derived from a human donor with alopecia areata. The chain joins TRBV9 to TRBJ1-1; perhaps TRBD1 as D (5 bases). In DNA form, the CDR3 reads TGTGCCAGCAGCGTTGACAGGAACACTGAAGCTTTCTTT. This translates into CASSVDRNTEAFF. Variable domain in full (rest from reference TRBV9 and TRBJ1-1): DSGVTQTPKHLITATGQRVTLRCSPRSGDLSVYWYQQSLDQGLQFLIQYYNGEERAKGNILERFSAQQFPDLHSELNLSSLELGDSALYFCASSVDRNTEAFFGQGTRLTVV.